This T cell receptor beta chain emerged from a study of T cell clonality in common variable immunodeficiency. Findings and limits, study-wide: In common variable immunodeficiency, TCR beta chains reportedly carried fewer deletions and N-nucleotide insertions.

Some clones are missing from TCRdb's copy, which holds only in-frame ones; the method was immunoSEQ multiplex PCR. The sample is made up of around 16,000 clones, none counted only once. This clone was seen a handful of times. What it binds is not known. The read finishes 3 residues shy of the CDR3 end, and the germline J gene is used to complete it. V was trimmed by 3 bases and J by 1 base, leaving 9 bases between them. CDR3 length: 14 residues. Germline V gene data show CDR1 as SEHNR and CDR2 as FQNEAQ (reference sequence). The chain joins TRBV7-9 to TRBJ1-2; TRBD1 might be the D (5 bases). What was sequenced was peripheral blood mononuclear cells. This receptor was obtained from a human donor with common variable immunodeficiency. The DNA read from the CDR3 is TGTGCCAGCAGCTTTCAGGGAGGTAACTATGGC. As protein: CASSFQGGNYG. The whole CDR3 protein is CASSFQGGNYGYTF.